This TCR beta chain comes out of a study of blood T cell repertoires in COVID-19. Study as a whole: Acute and convalescent COVID-19 specimens originated in the United States, Italy and Spain. T cells, B-cell-depleted T cells, or PBMCs provided the cDNA or gDNA that served as material.

TCRdb's table, derived via immunoSEQ multiplex PCR, lists solely in-frame clones and lacks some. Of around 72,000 clones in the sample, more than 75% were seen once. The CDR3 extends over 14 amino acids. Trimming removed 0 bases at V and 1 base at J, with 8 bases between. The germline V gene has CDR1 SGDLS and CDR2 YYNGEE. Sequencing used peripheral blood. V usage is TRBV9 and J usage is TRBJ2-7, with a tentative D call TRBD1 (6 bases). The receptor was derived from a human donor in a cohort sampled during active COVID-19. CDR3 coding DNA: TGTGCCAGCAGCGTAGGTAGGGGGTCCTACGAGCAGTACTTC. Translating it yields CASSVGRGSYEQYF.